Listed below are T cell receptor beta chains from one sample, sequenced in a study of human T cells and chemical hapten exposure. TCRdb called the RACE reads again in MiXCR, with one record for every CDR3 protein. The repertoire holds roughly 120,000 distinct CDR3 sequences, with around an eighth as singletons. The sample consisted of whole blood, taken in connection with sensitization to the hapten diphenylcyclopropenone (DPC). The receptors shown here come from a woman aged 50 to 60 with alopecia areata. Some clones in this sample may be carry-over from other donors' samples. Both conserved end residues are part of each CDR3. The D gene is left open where the match is weak. Part of the rows lack a size; the others show once, few, many or a class for expanded clones.

D,size,V,J,CDR3,DNA
TRBD2,-,TRBV9,TRBJ2-1,CASSTLAGVFDEQFF,TGTGCCAGCAGCACCCTAGCGGGGGTCTTCGATGAGCAGTTCTTC
-,few,TRBV28,TRBJ2-1,CASSYGVSNAQFF,TGTGCCAGCAGTTATGGGGTGTCGAATGCTCAGTTCTTC
-,few,TRBV7-6,TRBJ2-1,CASSSEPGRNGNEQFF,TGTGCCAGCAGCTCCGAGCCGGGACGCAATGGTAATGAGCAGTTCTTC
-,many,TRBV7-9,TRBJ2-3,CASSLALTDTQYF,TGTGCCAGCAGCTTAGCCCTCACAGATACGCAGTATTTT
-,-,TRBV19,TRBJ1-2,CATMDKRGYGYTF,TGTGCCACCATGGACAAGAGGGGCTATGGCTACACCTTC
TRBD1,-,TRBV4-1,TRBJ2-2,CASSQPPGQGLAGELFF,TGCGCCAGCAGCCAACCCCCGGGACAGGGGTTAGCCGGGGAGCTGTTTTTT
-,-,TRBV19,TRBJ1-2,CASSIVFGTTTGGYTF,TGTGCCAGTAGTATAGTTTTCGGTACTACGACGGGCGGCTACACCTTC
-,many,TRBV11-3,TRBJ2-1,CASSLDGTERFYNEQFF,TGTGCCAGCAGCTTAGATGGGACGGAAAGGTTCTACAATGAGCAGTTCTTC
-,-,TRBV28,TRBJ1-1,CASSHNIENTEAFF,TGTGCCAGCAGTCATAACATAGAGAACACTGAAGCTTTCTTT
TRBD1,-,TRBV28,TRBJ2-7,CASMLPGTGNYEQYF,TGTGCCAGCATGCTCCCCGGGACAGGGAACTACGAGCAGTACTTC
TRBD1,few,TRBV7-2,TRBJ2-1,CASSLALSLQTGPSLINEQFF,TGTGCCAGCAGCCTAGCCCTCTCACTTCAGACAGGGCCCTCCCTAATAAATGAGCAGTTCTTC
TRBD2,-,TRBV19,TRBJ2-2,CASSPGLAGVWTGELFF,TGTGCCAGTAGTCCCGGACTAGCGGGAGTTTGGACCGGGGAGCTGTTTTTT
TRBD1,few,TRBV29-1,TRBJ1-4,CSVGDRELFF,TGCAGCGTTGGGGACAGGGAACTGTTTTTT
-,few,TRBV28,TRBJ2-2,CASNQVTGELFF,TGTGCCAGCAATCAAGTCACCGGGGAGCTGTTTTTT
-,many,TRBV19,TRBJ1-5,CASSSTILGQFNQPQHF,TGTGCCAGTTCTAGTACCATACTTGGACAGTTCAATCAGCCCCAGCATTTT
-,many,TRBV27,TRBJ2-1,CASSQGAKQFF,TGTGCCAGCAGTCAAGGGGCTAAGCAGTTCTTC
-,many,TRBV20-1,TRBJ1-5,CSAREQGNQPQHF,TGCAGTGCTAGGGAGCAGGGAAATCAGCCCCAGCATTTT
-,-,TRBV4-1,TRBJ2-2,CASSPFSGLLPGELFF,TGCGCCAGCAGCCCCTTCAGCGGACTCCTGCCTGGGGAGCTGTTTTTT
-,few,TRBV28,TRBJ2-7,CATLRPSSSYEQYF,TGTGCCACCCTTAGACCCTCGAGCTCCTACGAGCAGTACTTC
-,few,TRBV7-9,TRBJ2-2,CASRRDRFGRTGELFF,TGTGCCAGCAGGAGAGACAGGTTTGGGCGAACCGGGGAGCTGTTTTTT
-,few,TRBV7-2,TRBJ1-5,CASSLLGQSNSNQPQHF,TGTGCCAGCAGCTTACTGGGCCAGTCGAATAGCAATCAGCCCCAGCATTTT
-,few,TRBV3-1,TRBJ2-7,CASSQVGHEQYF,TGTGCCAGCAGCCAGGTCGGGCACGAGCAGTACTTC
TRBD1,-,TRBV20-1,TRBJ1-5,CSARDPRQGSNQPQHF,TGCAGTGCTAGAGATCCGAGACAGGGGAGCAATCAGCCCCAGCATTTT
-,-,TRBV4-2,TRBJ2-7,CASSPEAGTTYEQYF,TGTGCCAGCAGCCCTGAGGCGGGGACCACCTACGAGCAGTACTTC
TRBD1,few,TRBV4-1,TRBJ2-3,CASSGDRGLTDTQYF,TGCGCCAGCAGCGGGGACAGGGGGCTTACAGATACGCAGTATTTT
-,many,TRBV18,TRBJ2-5,CASSKGSNQETQYF,TGTGCCAGCTCTAAGGGCTCGAACCAAGAGACCCAGTACTTC
-,many,TRBV7-2,TRBJ2-3,CASSLGGGADTQYF,TGTGCCAGCAGCTTAGGAGGGGGGGCAGATACGCAGTATTTT
-,few,TRBV5-1,TRBJ1-3,CASSLVSGEGGNTIYF,TGCGCCAGCAGCTTGGTATCGGGGGAAGGCGGAAACACCATATATTTT
-,few,TRBV11-2,TRBJ2-5,CASSFGGEETQYF,TGTGCCAGCAGCTTCGGGGGTGAAGAGACCCAGTACTTC
-,-,TRBV20-1,TRBJ2-4,CSAPTGLSAKNIQYF,TGCAGTGCCCCGACAGGCCTATCAGCCAAAAACATTCAGTACTTC
-,many,TRBV7-2,TRBJ2-1,CASSLGGSRVRYEQFF,TGTGCCAGCAGCTTAGGGGGATCCAGGGTTAGATATGAGCAGTTCTTC
-,-,TRBV5-1,TRBJ1-4,CASSLGHINEKLFF,TGCGCCAGCAGCCTCGGACATATAAATGAAAAACTGTTTTTT
TRBD1,few,TRBV12-3/TRBV12-4,TRBJ1-1,CASTGAGEAFF,TGTGCCAGTACAGGGGCAGGGGAAGCTTTCTTT
TRBD1,-,TRBV7-9,TRBJ2-2,CASSPGQGAGTGELFF,TGTGCCAGCAGCCCCGGACAGGGGGCAGGCACCGGGGAGCTGTTTTTT
-,few,TRBV2,TRBJ2-4,CASSEAKTRSGYF,TGTGCCAGCAGTGAAGCGAAGACTAGGTCAGGGTACTTC
-,-,TRBV5-1,TRBJ1-1,CASSRAGTEAFF,TGCGCCAGCAGCCGTGCTGGGACTGAAGCTTTCTTT
-,few,TRBV3-1,TRBJ1-5,CASSQGTVNQPQHF,TGTGCCAGCAGCCAAGGGACAGTCAATCAGCCCCAGCATTTT
-,few,TRBV6-6,TRBJ2-2,CASSYHTGELFF,TGTGCCAGCAGTTACCATACCGGGGAGCTGTTTTTT
-,many,TRBV18,TRBJ2-1,CASSSAMTRSYNEQFF,TGTGCCAGCTCATCCGCTATGACTCGCTCCTACAATGAGCAGTTCTTC
TRBD1,few,TRBV12-3/TRBV12-4,TRBJ2-3,CASGGQSTDTQYF,TGTGCCAGCGGGGGACAGAGCACAGATACGCAGTATTTT
-,many,TRBV18,TRBJ1-1,CASSSGASANTEAFF,TGTGCCAGCTCGTCCGGGGCCAGCGCCAACACTGAAGCTTTCTTT
-,many,TRBV4-3,TRBJ2-7,CASSQDRALTSYEQYF,TGCGCCAGCAGCCAAGACAGGGCCCTTACCTCCTACGAGCAGTACTTC
TRBD1,few,TRBV19,TRBJ2-7,CASSIRDRAPYEQYF,TGTGCCAGTAGTATCCGGGACAGGGCACCCTACGAGCAGTACTTC
TRBD2,few,TRBV24-1,TRBJ2-1,CATSDWGSGREDEQFF,TGTGCCACCAGTGATTGGGGGAGCGGGAGAGAAGATGAGCAGTTCTTC
-,many,TRBV14,TRBJ1-3,CASSSRAHSGNTIYF,TGTGCCAGCAGTAGCAGGGCCCACTCTGGAAACACCATATATTTT
-,few,TRBV9,TRBJ2-1,CASSSRLPGQFF,TGTGCCAGCAGCTCTCGACTCCCTGGGCAGTTCTTC
-,once,TRBV10-3,TRBJ2-7,CAISRGPGEQYF,TGTGCCATCAGCCGGGGCCCTGGCGAGCAGTACTTC
-,-,TRBV5-1,TRBJ2-4,CASSSGGTVDKNIQYF,TGCGCCAGCAGCTCCGGCGGGACGGTCGACAAAAACATTCAGTACTTC
-,-,TRBV4-3,TRBJ2-6,CASSQDSPPGFSGANVLTF,TGCGCCAGCAGCCAAGATTCACCTCCAGGGTTCTCTGGGGCCAACGTCCTGACTTTC
TRBD2,-,TRBV11-2,TRBJ2-5,CASSSSGGQETQYF,TGTGCCAGCAGCTCTAGCGGGGGCCAAGAGACCCAGTACTTC